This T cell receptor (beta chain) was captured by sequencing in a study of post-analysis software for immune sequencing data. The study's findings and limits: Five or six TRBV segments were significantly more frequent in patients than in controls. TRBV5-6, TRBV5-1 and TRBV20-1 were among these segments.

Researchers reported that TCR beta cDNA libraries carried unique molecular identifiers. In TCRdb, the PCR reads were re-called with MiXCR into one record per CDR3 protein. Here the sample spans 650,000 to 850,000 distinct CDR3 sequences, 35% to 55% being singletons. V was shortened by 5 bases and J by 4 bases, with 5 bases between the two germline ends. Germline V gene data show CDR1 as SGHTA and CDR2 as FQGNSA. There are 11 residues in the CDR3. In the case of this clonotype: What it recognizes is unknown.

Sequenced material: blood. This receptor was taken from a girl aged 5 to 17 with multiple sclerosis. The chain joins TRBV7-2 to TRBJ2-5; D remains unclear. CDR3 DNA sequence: TGTGCCAGCAGCACCTCAGAGACCCAGTACTTC. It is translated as CASSTSETQYF.